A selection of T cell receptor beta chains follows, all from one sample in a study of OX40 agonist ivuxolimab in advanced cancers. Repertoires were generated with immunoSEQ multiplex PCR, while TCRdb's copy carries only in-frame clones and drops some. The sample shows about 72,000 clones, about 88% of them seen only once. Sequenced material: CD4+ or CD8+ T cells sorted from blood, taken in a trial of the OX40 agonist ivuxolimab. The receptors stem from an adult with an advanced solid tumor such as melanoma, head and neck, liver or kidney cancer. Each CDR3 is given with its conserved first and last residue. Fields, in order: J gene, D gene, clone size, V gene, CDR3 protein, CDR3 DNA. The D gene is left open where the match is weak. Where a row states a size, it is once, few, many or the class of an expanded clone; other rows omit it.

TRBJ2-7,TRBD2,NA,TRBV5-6,CASSSSLAGGWAEQYF,TGTGCCAGCAGCTCCTCACTAGCGGGAGGATGGGCCGAGCAGTACTTC
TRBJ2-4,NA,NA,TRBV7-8,CASSLVGDIQYF,TGTGCCAGCAGCTTAGTCGGGGACATTCAGTACTTC
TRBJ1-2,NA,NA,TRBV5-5,CASSFSGTFNYGYTF,TGTGCCAGCAGCTTTTCCGGAACCTTCAACTATGGCTACACCTTC
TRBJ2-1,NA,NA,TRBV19,CASSIIRGIGTYNEQFF,TGTGCCAGTAGTATAATTAGAGGGATTGGGACCTACAATGAGCAGTTCTTC
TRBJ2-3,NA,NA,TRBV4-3,CASSSSGTGTDTQYF,TGCGCCAGCAGCTCGTCAGGGACCGGCACAGATACGCAGTATTTT
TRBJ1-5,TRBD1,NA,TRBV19,CASSYQDRGNQPQHF,TGTGCCAGTAGCTACCAGGACAGGGGCAATCAGCCCCAGCATTTT
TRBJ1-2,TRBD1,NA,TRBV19,CASNRDRDNYGYTF,TGTGCCAGCAACCGGGACAGGGATAACTATGGCTACACCTTC
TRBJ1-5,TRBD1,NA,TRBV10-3,CAISEGDRGSSQPQHF,TGTGCCATCAGTGAGGGGGACAGGGGGAGTTCTCAGCCCCAGCATTTT
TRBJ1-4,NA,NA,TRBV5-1,CASTPGAGEKLFF,TGCGCCAGCACCCCCGGGGCGGGGGAAAAACTGTTTTTT
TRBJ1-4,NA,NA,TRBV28,CASSSPGGGMRTNEKLFF,TGTGCCAGCAGTTCCCCGGGGGGGGGAATGAGGACTAATGAAAAACTGTTTTTT
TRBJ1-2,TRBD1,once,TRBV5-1,CASSLYGTGSGYTF,TGCGCCAGCAGCTTGTACGGGACAGGAAGTGGCTACACCTTC
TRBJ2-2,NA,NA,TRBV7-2,CASSLLTGELFF,TGTGCCAGCAGCTTACTCACCGGGGAGCTGTTTTTT
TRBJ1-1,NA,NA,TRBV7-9,CASSLMGVNTEAFF,TGTGCCAGCAGCTTAATGGGGGTGAACACTGAAGCTTTCTTT
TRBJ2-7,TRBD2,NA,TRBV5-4,CASSAGTSGIYEQYF,TGTGCCAGCAGCGCCGGGACTAGCGGGATCTACGAGCAGTACTTC
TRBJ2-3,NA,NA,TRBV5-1,CASSLVSVGGDTQYF,TGCGCCAGCAGCTTGGTATCGGTGGGGGGAGATACGCAGTATTTT
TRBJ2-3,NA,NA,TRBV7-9,CATRALTDTQYF,TGTGCCACGCGGGCCCTCACAGATACGCAGTATTTT
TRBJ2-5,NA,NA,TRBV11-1,CASSLGPKETQYF,TGTGCCAGCAGCTTAGGGCCCAAAGAGACCCAGTACTTC
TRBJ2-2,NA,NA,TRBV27,CASSFLRNTGELFF,TGTGCCAGCAGTTTCCTGCGGAACACCGGGGAGCTGTTTTTT
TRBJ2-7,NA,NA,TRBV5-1,CASSLDSSTYEQYF,TGCGCCAGCAGCTTAGACAGTAGTACCTACGAGCAGTACTTC
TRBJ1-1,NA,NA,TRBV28,CASLLFQGGTEAFF,TGTGCCAGCCTATTGTTCCAGGGCGGCACTGAAGCTTTCTTT
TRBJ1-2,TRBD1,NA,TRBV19,CASSIGQGSAYGYTF,TGTGCCAGTAGTATCGGACAGGGGAGTGCCTATGGCTACACCTTC
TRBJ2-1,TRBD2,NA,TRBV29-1,CSVEILAGGDNEQFF,TGCAGCGTTGAAATACTAGCGGGAGGCGACAATGAGCAGTTCTTC
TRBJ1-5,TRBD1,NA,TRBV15,CATSRGTGQEGQPQHF,TGTGCCACCAGCAGAGGAACGGGACAGGAGGGTCAGCCCCAGCATTTT
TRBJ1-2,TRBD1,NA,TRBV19,CASSPRQGLMAGYTF,TGTGCCAGTAGCCCCAGACAGGGCCTTATGGCTGGCTACACCTTC
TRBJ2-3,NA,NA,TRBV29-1,CSATEVTDTQYF,TGCAGCGCCACGGAGGTCACAGATACGCAGTATTTT
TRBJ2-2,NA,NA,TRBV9,CASRRGANTGELFF,TGTGCCAGCAGGAGGGGGGCGAACACCGGGGAGCTGTTTTTT
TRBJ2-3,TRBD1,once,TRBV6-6,CASRGQASGTQYF,TGTGCCAGCAGGGGACAGGCGTCTGGTACGCAGTATTTT
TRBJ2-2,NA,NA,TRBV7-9,CASSFSLMWAGPGELFF,TGTGCCAGCAGTTTTTCCCTGATGTGGGCGGGACCCGGGGAGCTGTTTTTT
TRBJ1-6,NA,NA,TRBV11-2,CASSSGPRSPLHF,TGTGCCAGCAGCTCAGGGCCCCGTTCACCCCTCCACTTT
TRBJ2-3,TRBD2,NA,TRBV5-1,CASSSAGTSGGGGTDTQYF,TGCGCCAGCAGCTCCGCCGGGACTAGCGGAGGAGGGGGCACAGATACGCAGTATTTT
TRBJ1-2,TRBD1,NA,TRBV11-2,CASSPDRGHGYTF,TGTGCCAGCAGCCCAGACAGGGGGCATGGCTACACCTTC
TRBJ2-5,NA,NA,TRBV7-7,CASSLDNGLQETQYF,TGTGCCAGCAGCTTAGACAACGGACTACAAGAGACCCAGTACTTC
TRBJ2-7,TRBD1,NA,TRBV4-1,CASSPSDRVSEQYF,TGCGCCAGCAGCCCCTCCGACAGGGTCTCCGAGCAGTACTTC
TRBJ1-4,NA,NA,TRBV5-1,CASSSSVATNEKLFF,TGCGCCAGCAGCTCTTCGGTTGCAACTAATGAAAAACTGTTTTTT
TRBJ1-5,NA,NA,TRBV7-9,CASSPQGNQPQHF,TGTGCCAGCAGCCCACAGGGAAATCAGCCCCAGCATTTT
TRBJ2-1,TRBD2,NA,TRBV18,CASSPPTLAGGGEQFF,TGTGCCAGCTCACCACCGACCCTAGCGGGAGGAGGTGAGCAGTTCTTC
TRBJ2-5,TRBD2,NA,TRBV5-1,CASSPQTSAETQYF,TGCGCCAGCAGCCCGCAGACTAGCGCGGAGACCCAGTACTTC
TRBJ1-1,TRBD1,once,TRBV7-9,CASSLVFEGWGQAEAFF,TGTGCCAGCAGCTTAGTTTTTGAGGGGTGGGGACAGGCTGAAGCTTTCTTT
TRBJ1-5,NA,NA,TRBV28,CASSLGSWQPQHF,TGTGCCAGCAGTTTAGGGTCTTGGCAGCCCCAGCATTTT
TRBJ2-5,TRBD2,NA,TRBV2,CASSGSGGVGETQYF,TGTGCCAGCAGTGGGAGCGGGGGGGTCGGGGAGACCCAGTACTTC
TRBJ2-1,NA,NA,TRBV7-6,CASSIAIYNEQFF,TGTGCCAGCAGCATCGCAATCTACAATGAGCAGTTCTTC
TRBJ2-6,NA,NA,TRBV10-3,CAISESSGANVLTF,TGTGCCATCAGTGAGTCTTCTGGGGCCAACGTCCTGACTTTC
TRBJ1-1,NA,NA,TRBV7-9,CASSFDTVGNTEAFF,TGTGCCAGCAGCTTCGACACAGTAGGGAACACTGAAGCTTTCTTT
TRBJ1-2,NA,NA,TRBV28,CASSYPRGPGYGYTF,TGTGCCAGCAGTTACCCCAGGGGCCCGGGCTATGGCTACACCTTC
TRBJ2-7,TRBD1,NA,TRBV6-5,CASSMGQATYEQYF,TGTGCCAGCAGTATGGGACAGGCAACCTACGAGCAGTACTTC
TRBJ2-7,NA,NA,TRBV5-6,CASSQEGSRGRASYEQYF,TGTGCCAGCAGTCAGGAGGGGTCGCGGGGCCGCGCCTCCTACGAGCAGTACTTC
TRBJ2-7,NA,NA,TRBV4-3,CASSQDLGGEQYF,TGCGCCAGCAGCCAAGATCTTGGCGGCGAGCAGTACTTC
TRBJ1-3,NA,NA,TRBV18,CASSPGSGNTIYF,TGTGCCAGCTCACCAGGCTCTGGAAACACCATATATTTT